These T cell receptor beta chains were read from a single sample in a study of T cell responses to AZD1222 COVID-19 vaccine. Profiled with immunoSEQ multiplex PCR; TCRdb holds only in-frame clones, not every one. Of more than 110,000 clones listed, around 93% were seen once; the top ten hold about 3%. The sequenced sample was peripheral blood, obtained on day 0 of AZD1222 vaccination. All receptors come from an adult in good health. CDR3s include the opening cysteine and the closing phenylalanine or tryptophan. D genes are given only for firm matches. The size entry is marked missing in some rows and otherwise reads once, few, many or a size class.

-	TRBV4-1	-	TRBJ1-2	TGCGCCAGCAGCCAAGATCGGCCAGGGTATGGCTACACCTTC	CASSQDRPGYGYTF
-	TRBV30	-	TRBJ1-3	TGTGCCTGGAGTGCACAGCTAAACACCATATATTTT	CAWSAQLNTIYF
-	TRBV12-3/TRBV12-4	-	TRBJ2-5	TGTGCCAGCAGTTTTAAGGAGACCCAGTACTTC	CASSFKETQYF
TRBD1	TRBV4-3	-	TRBJ2-7	TGCGCCAGCAGCCGGGACAGGGCTTACGAGCAGTACTTC	CASSRDRAYEQYF
-	TRBV3-1/TRBV3-2	-	TRBJ1-1	TGTGCCAGCACTTGGGACCTCTCGGGCACTGAAGCTTTCTTT	CASTWDLSGTEAFF
-	TRBV6-5	-	TRBJ1-1	TGTGCCAGCAGCGTCTCAGTGAACACTGAAGCTTTCTTT	CASSVSVNTEAFF
TRBD1	TRBV12-3/TRBV12-4	-	TRBJ1-2	TGTGCCAGCAAGTTACACAGGGGCAATGGCTACACCTTC	CASKLHRGNGYTF
-	TRBV2	-	TRBJ1-1	TGTGCCAGCAGTCCCCTTGGGGGGTTGAGGACTGAAGCTTTCTTT	CASSPLGGLRTEAFF
-	TRBV27	-	TRBJ2-5	TGTGCCACCGTTGAAGAGACCCAGTACTTC	CATVEETQYF
TRBD2	TRBV7-3	-	TRBJ2-1	TGTGCCAGCAGCATCGGGACTAGCCCTTCCTACAATGAGCAGTTCTTC	CASSIGTSPSYNEQFF
TRBD2	TRBV9	once	TRBJ2-1	TGTGCCAGCAGCGGGGGACTAGCGGGAGGGGCCCCCTACAATGAGCAGTTCTTC	CASSGGLAGGAPYNEQFF
-	TRBV4-1	-	TRBJ2-3	TGCGCCAGCAGCCAAGTAGACGGAGCTAGCAGAGATACGCAGTATTTT	CASSQVDGASRDTQYF
-	TRBV2	-	TRBJ1-5	TGTGCCAGCAGTGGGGGGTGGAGGACTGAGCCCCAGCATTTT	CASSGGWRTEPQHF
-	TRBV2	-	TRBJ1-2	TGTGCCAGCCTTCTGGGCGGATTCTATGGCTACACCTTC	CASLLGGFYGYTF
-	TRBV5-4	-	TRBJ1-6	TGTGCCAGCAGCCGCAGGTTATCAGGTGATGTGTCCTATAATTCACCCCTCCACTTT	CASSRRLSGDVSYNSPLHF
-	TRBV28	-	TRBJ2-7	TGTGCCAGCATGGAGGTCGTCGACGAGCAGTACTTC	CASMEVVDEQYF
-	TRBV15	-	TRBJ1-4	TGTGCCACCAGCCCCCGTGACGGGCGGGGTGAAAAACTGTTTTTT	CATSPRDGRGEKLFF